Listed here are 21 T cell receptor beta chains from one sample, sequenced in a study of shared clonotypes between healthy human individuals. Some clones are missing from TCRdb's copy, which holds only in-frame ones; the method was immunoSEQ multiplex PCR. The sample contains hundreds of thousands of clones, around two thirds of which appear only once. Sequencing used memory CD4+ T cells sorted from blood. The subset here: CD45RA-negative fraction. The receptors here all came from a woman aged 25 to 39 in good health.

The chain joins TRBV12-5 to TRBJ1-2, with a possible D match to TRBD1 (6 bases). CDR1 is LGHNT, CDR2 FRNRAP, per germline. The CDR3 extends over 15 amino acids. The V and J ends lost 3 bases and 4 bases respectively, with 15 bases between them. The CDR3 loop is CASGLLDGTFYGYTF. The CDR3 DNA is TGTGCTAGTGGTTTACTAGACGGGACATTCTATGGCTACACCTTC.

J is TRBJ2-1 and V is TRBV7-2, with no clear D. The germline CDR1 and CDR2 sequences are SGHTA and FQGNSA. This CDR3 has 12 amino acids. Deletions cut 2 bases from V and 8 bases from J, with 7 bases between. The CDR3 spells CASSLRHHEQFF. The CDR3 coding sequence is TGTGCCAGCAGCTTAAGGCACCATGAGCAGTTCTTC.

V is TRBV15 and J is TRBJ2-5, with unresolved D. Trimming took off 8 bases at V and 2 bases at J, with 9 bases between the two ends. The CDR3 runs to 12 residues. Germline loops: CDR1 LNHNV, CDR2 YYDKDF (reference sequence). The CDR3 region has the DNA TGTGCCACCCGACACCTACAAGAGACCCAGTACTTC. Its protein product is CATRHLQETQYF.

The chain employs TRBV7-2 and TRBJ2-1, with D possibly being TRBD2 (5 bases). CDR3 length: 14 amino acids. V was trimmed by 3 bases and J by 4 bases, leaving 10 bases between them. Per the germline V gene, CDR1 is SGHTA and CDR2 is FQGNSA. The CDR3 is CASSLNGVYNEQFF. The DNA of the CDR3 is TGTGCCAGCAGCTTGAACGGGGTTTACAATGAGCAGTTCTTC.

The chain employs TRBV15 and TRBJ1-5, with D tentatively TRBD1 (5 bases). CDR3 length: 13 residues. CDR1 and CDR2 from the germline V gene are LNHNV and YYDKDF (reference sequence). V dropped 7 bases and J dropped 7 bases, with 14 bases sitting between them. The CDR3 DNA is TGTGCCACCACCGGAACAGGAGACCAGCCCCAGCATTTT. Protein product: CATTGTGDQPQHF.

At least ten counts were recorded for this clone. This chain links TRBV9 with TRBJ1-1; D unresolved. V was clipped by 0 bases and J by 5 bases, with 14 bases between them. Germline V CDR1 and CDR2: SGDLS, YYNGEE. This CDR3 has 15 residues. CDR3 region: CASSVGGYGVTEAFF. The CDR3 DNA reads as TGTGCCAGCAGCGTAGGGGGATACGGGGTGACTGAAGCTTTCTTT.

This chain uses TRBV28 with TRBJ1-4; 7 nucleotides line up with TRBD1. CDR3 length: 16 residues. Germline V CDR1 and CDR2: MDHEN, SYDVKM. V shed 3 bases and J 5 bases; nucleotides not matched to a gene: 9. DNA of the CDR3: TGTGCCAGCAGTTTTCCCCCGGGGACAGAGAATGAAAAACTGTTTTTT. This translates into CASSFPPGTENEKLFF. The entire variable domain, with the rest obtained from reference TRBV28 and TRBJ1-4, is as follows: DVKVTQSSRYLVKRTGEKVFLECVQDMDHENMFWYRQDPGLGLRLIYFSYDVKMKEKGDIPEGYSVSREKKERFSLILESASTNQTSMYLCASSFPPGTENEKLFFGSGTQLSVL.

This clone was observed a handful of times. Here the CDR3 DNA reads TGTGCCAGCAGCCCACACACAGGGCTGGAAAAACTGTTTTTT. Its protein product is CASSPHTGLEKLFF. The V and J genes are TRBV7-8 and TRBJ1-4; the D gene is possibly TRBD1 (6 bases). This CDR3 is 14 amino acids long. Looked up from germline, CDR1 is SGHVS and CDR2 is FQNEAQ. V lost 5 bases to trimming and J lost 8 bases, with 15 bases between them. Together with reference TRBV7-8 and TRBJ1-4, the CDR3 gives the full variable domain: GAGVSQSPRYKVAKRGQDVALRCDPISGHVSLFWYQQALGQGPEFLTYFQNEAQLDKSGLPSDRFFAERPEGSVSTLKIQRTQQEDSAVYLCASSPHTGLEKLFFGSGTQLSVL.

This chain connects TRBV4-2 to TRBJ1-1; 8 bases line up with TRBD1. The V segment lost 5 bases and the J segment 5 bases; nucleotides outside the gene matches: 10. CDR1 and CDR2 from the germline V gene are LGHNA and YNFKEQ. This CDR3 comprises 15 residues. The CDR3 region is CASSAFDRGGTEAFF. In nucleotides, the CDR3 is TGTGCCAGCAGCGCTTTTGACAGGGGCGGGACTGAAGCTTTCTTT.

The J gene is TRBJ1-3, the V gene TRBV7-2; weak D call: TRBD1 (6 bases). V lost 6 bases and J 8 bases, leaving 17 bases between the germline ends. The V gene's germline CDR1 is SGHTA and CDR2 FQGNSA. This CDR3 has 14 amino acids. The CDR3 is CASRPGHLRDTIYF. The CDR3 coding sequence is TGTGCCAGCAGACCGGGACATCTGCGAGACACCATATATTTT.

V usage is TRBV5-1 and J usage is TRBJ2-3, with D possibly TRBD2 on 6 matching bases. CDR3 length: 14 residues. Looked up from germline, CDR1 is SGHRS and CDR2 is YFSETQ. The germline V and J ends were trimmed by 9 bases and 2 bases, with 16 bases remaining between them. CDR3 sequence: CATNRGKVTDTQYF. The CDR3 nucleotides read TGCGCCACCAACCGGGGGAAGGTCACAGATACGCAGTATTTT.

This clone was counted only a few times. This chain joins TRBV9 and TRBJ1-3; D unresolved. The germline CDR1 and CDR2 sequences are SGDLS and YYNGEE. The V and J ends lost 3 bases and 0 bases respectively, with 10 bases between them. CDR3 length: 15 amino acids. The CDR3 reads CASSDPRSSGNTIYF. The CDR3 DNA reads TGTGCCAGCAGCGACCCACGGAGCTCTGGAAACACCATATATTTT. The full variable domain, its missing parts supplied by reference TRBV9 and TRBJ1-3, is DSGVTQTPKHLITATGQRVTLRCSPRSGDLSVYWYQQSLDQGLQFLIQYYNGEERAKGNILERFSAQQFPDLHSELNLSSLELGDSALYFCASSDPRSSGNTIYFGEGSWLTVV.

J is TRBJ2-1 and V is TRBV2; D remains unclear. The CDR3 extends over 15 amino acids. Germline CDR1 and CDR2: SNHLY and FYNNEI. The V and J ends lost 7 bases and 1 base respectively, with 14 bases between them. In DNA form, the CDR3 reads TGTGCCAGCACCCCGGGCTTTGGGTCCTACAATGAGCAGTTCTTC. Translating gives CASTPGFGSYNEQFF. Complete variable domain (other parts from reference TRBV2 and TRBJ2-1): EPEVTQTPSHQVTQMGQEVILRCVPISNHLYFYWYRQILGQKVEFLVSFYNNEISEKSEIFDDQFSVERPDGSNFTLKIRSTKLEDSAMYFCASTPGFGSYNEQFFGPGTRLTVL.

The genes are TRBV7-2 and TRBJ2-7, with 9 bases that match TRBD2. CDR3 length: 15 amino acids. J lost 2 bases, V lost 6 bases, and 8 bases had no gene match. Germline CDR1 and CDR2: SGHTA and FQGNSA. For the CDR3, the DNA is TGTGCCAGCAGTTCCAGGACTAGCGAGACCTACGAGCAGTACTTC. Translation gives CASSSRTSETYEQYF.

The chain employs TRBV6-6 and TRBJ2-7; 8 bases line up with TRBD2. The CDR3 is made up of 14 amino acids. The germline CDR1 and CDR2 sequences are MNHNY and SVGAGI (reference sequence). V lost 0 bases to trimming and J lost 6 bases; unmatched junction nucleotides: 4. This CDR3 is CASSYSRGASEQYF. CDR3 DNA sequence: TGTGCCAGCAGTTACTCGCGGGGGGCGAGCGAGCAGTACTTC.

CDR3 in DNA: TGTGCCATCAGCCAGGACTTCATCCTAGAGACCCAGTACTTC. Residues: CAISQDFILETQYF. The chain joins TRBV10-3 to TRBJ2-5; maybe TRBD2 (5 bases). The ends were cut back, 6 bases at V and 4 bases at J, with 15 bases in the middle. The CDR3 contains 14 residues. CDR1 is ENHRY and CDR2 is SYGVKD in the germline V gene.

This sequence joins TRBV19 and TRBJ1-2; 8 positions agree with TRBD1. CDR3 length: 16 residues. CDR1 is LNHDA, CDR2 SQIVND, per germline (reference sequence). V was pared by 3 bases and J by 8 bases, with 14 bases of the junction left unmatched. CDR3 residues: CASSIAPDRARRGYTF. CDR3 DNA: TGTGCCAGTAGTATCGCCCCGGACAGGGCCAGGCGGGGCTACACCTTC.

This chain joins TRBV19 and TRBJ2-3, with 12 bases aligning to TRBD2. This CDR3 has 16 amino acids. Germline V gene lookup returns CDR1 LNHDA and CDR2 SQIVND (reference sequence). V lost 8 bases to trimming and J lost 3 bases; unmatched junction nucleotides: 9. For the CDR3, the DNA is TGTGCCAGTGCTAGCGGGAGGGCATCTAGAACAGATACGCAGTATTTT. Its translation: CASASGRASRTDTQYF.

The V gene is TRBV5-1, the J gene TRBJ1-4; D is possibly TRBD1 (5 bases). This CDR3 spans 14 amino acids. CDR1 and CDR2 from the germline V gene are SGHRS and YFSETQ. The germline V and J ends were trimmed by 0 bases and 3 bases, with 6 bases remaining between them. The CDR3 sequence is CASSLAGPNEKLFF. The DNA for the CDR3 is TGCGCCAGCAGCTTGGCAGGGCCTAATGAAAAACTGTTTTTT.

The chain employs TRBV10-3 and TRBJ1-1; no clear D. CDR1 and CDR2 (germline): ENHRY, SYGVKD. V shed 6 bases and J shed 4 bases, with 18 bases lying between them. The CDR3 is made up of 15 amino acids. CDR3 sequence: CAIRVGGQAGTEAFF. The CDR3 region has the DNA TGTGCCATCAGAGTAGGTGGGCAGGCTGGCACTGAAGCTTTCTTT.

The V call is TRBV5-1, the J call TRBJ2-7; a weak D match, TRBD2 (5 bases). Germline CDR1 SGHRS, CDR2 YFSETQ. There are 15 residues in the CDR3. Trimming pared 4 bases from V and 3 bases from J, leaving 17 bases between. The CDR3 nucleotides read TGCGCCAGCAGCCCGGGTAACGGGGTTAACTACGAGCAGTACTTC. As protein: CASSPGNGVNYEQYF.